The 13 T cell receptor beta chains given below trace back to one sample, sequenced in a study of CD8+ T cells in alopecia areata. Treatment defined: oral pan-JAK inhibitor, 5-10 mg twice daily. cDNA reverse transcribed from extracted RNA served as the sequencing template. Data came from immunoSEQ multiplex PCR; TCRdb stores just in-frame clones and leaves some out. The sample shows more than 130,000 clones, about four fifths of them seen only once. The sample consisted of CD8+ T cells sorted from blood, taken at week 4, from a patient treated with tofacitinib. These TCRs come from a human donor with alopecia areata.

This sequence joins TRBV27 and TRBJ2-7, with D possibly TRBD1 on 6 matching bases. The CDR3 loop spans 13 amino acids. Per germline, CDR1 MNHEY and CDR2 SMNVEV (reference sequence). With 6 bases removed from V and 6 bases from J, the gap between germline ends came to 15 bases. The CDR3 coding sequence is TGTGCCAGCAGCCCAGGGGCAGGGAGCGAGCAGTACTTC. It specifies CASSPGAGSEQYF.

The gene calls are TRBV7-9 and TRBJ2-4; D gene unclear. Germline V lookup: CDR1 SEHNR, CDR2 FQNEAQ (reference sequence). There are 15 residues in the CDR3. V was cut by 7 bases and J by 1 base, with 14 bases left in between. CDR3 sequence reads: CASTRTNMAKNIQYF. CDR3 sequence (DNA): TGTGCCAGCACCCGGACGAACATGGCCAAAAACATTCAGTACTTC.

The chain recombines TRBV5-1 with TRBJ1-1, with unresolved D. The CDR3 totals 16 residues. The germline CDR1 and CDR2 sequences are SGHRS and YFSETQ. Trimming stripped 0 bases from V and 2 bases from J, with 14 bases between. The CDR3 bases are TGCGCCAGCAGCTTGGCCGGTGGCATAGGTAACACTGAAGCTTTCTTT. Amino acids: CASSLAGGIGNTEAFF.

The chain has TRBV4-3 and TRBJ2-1, with 11 bases lining up with TRBD2. The CDR3 runs to 15 residues. The trim removed 4 bases at V and 6 bases at J, leaving 5 bases unmatched. The germline V gene has CDR1 LGHNA and CDR2 YSLEER. CDR3 loop: CASSRGTSGFNEQFF. The CDR3 nucleotides read TGCGCCAGCAGCCGCGGGACTAGCGGCTTCAATGAGCAGTTCTTC.

The chain recombines TRBV5-1 with TRBJ2-1; D is unresolved. Germline V gene sequence: CDR1 SGHRS, CDR2 YFSETQ. V was pared by 7 bases and J by 0 bases, with 11 bases between. This CDR3 is 14 amino acids long. CDR3 in DNA: TGCGCCAGCTCCTACTCATCCTCCTACAATGAGCAGTTCTTC. Translating it yields CASSYSSSYNEQFF.

This chain's CDR3 is CASSTGASAFNEQFF. The CDR3, as DNA: TGTGCCAGCAGCACCGGGGCTAGTGCTTTCAATGAGCAGTTCTTC. The rearrangement joins TRBV7-6 to TRBJ2-1; D might be TRBD1 or TRBD2, each matching 5 bases. V was cut by 5 bases and J by 6 bases, with 17 bases left in between. Germline-derived CDR1 and CDR2 are SGHVS and FNYEAQ. The CDR3 runs to 15 residues.

This chain uses TRBV4-1 with TRBJ2-2; 7 nucleotides align to TRBD2. Germline CDR1 MGHRA, CDR2 YSYEKL. V lost 4 bases to trimming and J lost 7 bases; unmatched junction nucleotides: 6. The CDR3 has 14 amino acids. The CDR3 DNA sequence: TGCGCCAGCAGCCCCCTGCCTAGCGGCGGGGAGCTGTTTTTT. Residues: CASSPLPSGGELFF.

The chain's CDR3 is CASQDSAFYEQYF. The DNA for the CDR3 is TGTGCCAGCCAGGACAGCGCATTCTACGAGCAGTACTTC. V gene TRBV27 combines with J gene TRBJ2-7, with D tentatively TRBD1 (6 bases). Germline V lookup: CDR1 MNHEY, CDR2 SMNVEV (reference sequence). The germline V and J ends were trimmed by 8 bases and 3 bases, with 14 bases remaining between them. CDR3 length: 13 residues.

In regard to this clone: The junction differs from germline at one of its ends, possibly a read error. V is TRBV7-3 and J is TRBJ2-2; maybe TRBD1 (5 bases). Germline V gene lookup returns CDR1 SGHTA and CDR2 FQGTGA. The CDR3 is made up of 17 amino acids. CDR3 in amino acids: CASRLTLGHSNTGELFF. DNA of the CDR3: TGTGCCAGCAGATTAACCCTAGGACACTCGAACACCGGGGAGCTGTTTTTT. The full variable domain, in which reference TRBV7-3 and TRBJ2-2 provide the parts outside the CDR3, is GAGVSQTPSNKVTEKGKYVELRCDPISGHTALYWYRQSLGQGPEFLIYFQGTGAADDSGLPNDRFFAVRPEGSVSTLKIQRTERGDSAVYLCASRLTLGHSNTGELFFGEGSRLTVL.

Only one count was recorded for this clone. J is TRBJ2-1 and V is TRBV27; tentatively, D is TRBD2 (5 bases). V gave up 8 bases and J gave up 6 bases, with 14 bases separating them. This CDR3 contains 13 residues. CDR1 MNHEY and CDR2 SMNVEV come from the germline V gene (reference sequence). CDR3 region: CASGSKDSNEQFF. CDR3 in DNA: TGTGCCAGCGGATCTAAGGACTCCAATGAGCAGTTCTTC.

The chain carries TRBV5-4 and TRBJ2-1; possible D gene TRBD1, 6 bases. Trimming left V 5 bases short and J 5 bases short, with 11 bases between. The length of the CDR3 is 13 residues. Germline lookup yields CDR1 SGHNT and CDR2 YYREEE (reference sequence). In nucleotides, the CDR3 is TGTGCCAGCAGGACGGACAGCCACAATGAGCAGTTCTTC. Its translation is CASRTDSHNEQFF.

This chain uses TRBV28 with TRBJ2-1; D is possibly TRBD1 or TRBD2 (5 bases each). This CDR3 contains 13 residues. Trimming took off 5 bases at V and 8 bases at J, with 13 bases between the two ends. Germline V gene sequence: CDR1 MDHEN, CDR2 SYDVKM. The CDR3 bases are TGTGCCAGCAGTCCCCCGGGGACCGATGAGCAGTTCTTC. It translates to CASSPPGTDEQFF.

V gene TRBV29-1 combines with J gene TRBJ2-1; TRBD1 aligns across 7 bases. V was pared by 2 bases and J by 3 bases, with 10 bases of the junction left unmatched. The CDR3 is 16 residues long. Germline V CDR1 and CDR2: SQVTM, ANQGSEA. The CDR3 DNA is TGCAGCGTTGAACCCAACCGAGGGGACAGCTACAATGAGCAGTTCTTC. Protein product: CSVEPNRGDSYNEQFF.